This T cell receptor (beta chain) originates from a study of regulatory T cells in long-lasting Graves disease. General study points: Persistent patients shared more public clonotypes (about 3,000) than newly diagnosed patients (966). Newly diagnosed disease favored TRBV20-1 and TRBJ2-1 over persistent disease.

With respect to this clonotype: The antigen is unknown.

V lost 4 bases and J 3 bases, leaving 14 bases between the germline ends. The germline CDR1 and CDR2 sequences are SGDLS and YYNGEE. The CDR3 runs to 15 residues. Construction of the TCR beta libraries employed iRepertoire HTBI primers in conjunction with Arm-PCR of CDR3 regions. TCRdb called the multiplex PCR reads again in MiXCR, with one record for every CDR3 protein. The data contain hundreds of thousands of distinct CDR3 sequences, roughly 15% of them seen just once; the ten biggest clones take up 15% to 20%. Indicated time point: newly diagnosed GD, antithyroid drugs for less than 3 months. Preparation of the TCR library used RNA extracted from PBMCs. This sample also appeared in a second study, on T cells in Graves' hyperthyroidism and ophthalmopathy.

This chain joins TRBV9 and TRBJ1-3; the D gene is possibly TRBD1 (5 bases). This clonotype was sampled from a woman in her 30s with Graves disease. Specimen: peripheral blood mononuclear cells (PBMCs), collected at new diagnosis, from a patient treated with antithyroid drugs. CDR3 sequence: CASSSGVSDGNTIYF. The DNA of the CDR3 is TGTGCCAGCAGCTCGGGGGTTTCCGATGGAAACACCATATATTTT.